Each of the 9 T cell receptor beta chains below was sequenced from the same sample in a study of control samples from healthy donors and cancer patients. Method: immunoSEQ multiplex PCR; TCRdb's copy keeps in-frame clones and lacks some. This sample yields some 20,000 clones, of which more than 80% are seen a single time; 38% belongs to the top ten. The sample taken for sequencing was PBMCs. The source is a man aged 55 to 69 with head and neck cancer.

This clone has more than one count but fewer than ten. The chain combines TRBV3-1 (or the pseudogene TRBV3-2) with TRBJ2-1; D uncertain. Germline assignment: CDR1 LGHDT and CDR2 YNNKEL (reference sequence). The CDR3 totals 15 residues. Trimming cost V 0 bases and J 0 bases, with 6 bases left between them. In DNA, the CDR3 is TGTGCCAGCAGCCAAGACGGCAGCTCCTACAATGAGCAGTTCTTC. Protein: CASSQDGSSYNEQFF.

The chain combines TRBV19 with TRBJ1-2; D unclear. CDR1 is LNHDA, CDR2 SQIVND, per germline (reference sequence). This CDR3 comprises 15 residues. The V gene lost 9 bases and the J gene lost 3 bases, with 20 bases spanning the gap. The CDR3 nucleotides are TGTGCCAGACCCCCGGCCGGACCCCTTTACTATGGCTACACCTTC. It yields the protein CARPPAGPLYYGYTF.

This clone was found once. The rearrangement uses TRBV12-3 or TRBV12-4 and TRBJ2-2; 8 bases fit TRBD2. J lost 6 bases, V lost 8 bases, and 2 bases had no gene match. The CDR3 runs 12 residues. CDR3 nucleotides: TGTGCCAGCCGGACTAGCCCCGGGGAGCTGTTTTTT. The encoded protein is CASRTSPGELFF.

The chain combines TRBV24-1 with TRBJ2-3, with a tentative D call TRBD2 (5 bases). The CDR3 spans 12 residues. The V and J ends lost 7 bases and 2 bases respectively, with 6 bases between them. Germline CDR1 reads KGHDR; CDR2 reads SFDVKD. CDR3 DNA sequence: TGTGCCACCAGCGACTACACAGATACGCAGTATTTT. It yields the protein CATSDYTDTQYF.

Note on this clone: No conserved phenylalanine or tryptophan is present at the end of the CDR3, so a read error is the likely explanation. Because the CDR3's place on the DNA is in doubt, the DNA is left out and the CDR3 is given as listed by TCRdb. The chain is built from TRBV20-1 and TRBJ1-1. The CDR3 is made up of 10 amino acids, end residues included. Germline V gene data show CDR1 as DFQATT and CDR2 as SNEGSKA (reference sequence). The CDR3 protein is CSARDSRPKL.

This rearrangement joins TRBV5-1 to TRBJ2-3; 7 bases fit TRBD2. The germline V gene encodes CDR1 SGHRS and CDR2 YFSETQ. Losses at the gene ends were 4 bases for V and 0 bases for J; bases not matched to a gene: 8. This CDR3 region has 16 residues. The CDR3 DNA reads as TGCGCCAGCAGCCCCCATAGCGGGTCTAGCACAGATACGCAGTATTTT. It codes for CASSPHSGSSTDTQYF.

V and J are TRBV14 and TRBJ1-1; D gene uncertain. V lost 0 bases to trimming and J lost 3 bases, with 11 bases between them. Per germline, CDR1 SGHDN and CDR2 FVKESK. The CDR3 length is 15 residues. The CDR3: CASSQETRFDTEAFF. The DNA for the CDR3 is TGTGCCAGCAGCCAAGAGACTAGGTTTGACACTGAAGCTTTCTTT.

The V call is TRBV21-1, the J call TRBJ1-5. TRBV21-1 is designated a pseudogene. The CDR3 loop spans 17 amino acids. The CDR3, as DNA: TGTGCCAGCAGCAAATCGAAAGAGTTTAGGGACAATCAGCCCCAGCATTTT. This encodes CASSKSKEFRDNQPQHF.

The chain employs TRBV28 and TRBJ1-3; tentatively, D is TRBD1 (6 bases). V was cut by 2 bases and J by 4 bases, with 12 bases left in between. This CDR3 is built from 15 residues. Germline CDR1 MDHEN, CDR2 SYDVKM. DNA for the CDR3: TGTGCCAGCAGTTTAATCCAGGGGCTAGGAAACACCATATATTTT. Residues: CASSLIQGLGNTIYF.